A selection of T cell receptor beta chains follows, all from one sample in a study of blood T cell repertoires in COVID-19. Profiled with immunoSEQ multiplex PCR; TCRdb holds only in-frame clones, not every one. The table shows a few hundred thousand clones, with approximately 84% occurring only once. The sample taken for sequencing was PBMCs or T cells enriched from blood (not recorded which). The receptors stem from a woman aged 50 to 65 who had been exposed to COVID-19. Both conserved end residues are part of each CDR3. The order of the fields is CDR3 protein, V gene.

CDR3 protein: CASSLDPQGMNTEAFF; V gene: TRBV5-1
CDR3 protein: CASSSGHPAFEQFF; V gene: TRBV7-6
CDR3 protein: CASSRLADEQFF; V gene: TRBV3-1/TRBV3-2
CDR3 protein: CASSPRGAGDTQYF; V gene: TRBV3-1/TRBV3-2
CDR3 protein: CASSRGLAGVTDTQYF; V gene: TRBV5-6
CDR3 protein: CASSYDSSGNTIYF; V gene: TRBV5-1
CDR3 protein: CASRGLSLTGAQYF; V gene: TRBV6-5
CDR3 protein: CASSQGYRGSTDTQYF; V gene: TRBV4-3
CDR3 protein: CASRTSGGQETQYF; V gene: TRBV2
CDR3 protein: CASSHRTGTSGNTIYF; V gene: TRBV14
CDR3 protein: CASSYRQGMAEAFF; V gene: TRBV6-5
CDR3 protein: CASGTGDRGPNTEAFF; V gene: TRBV12-5
CDR3 protein: CASSSTRLAGGQGEQFF; V gene: TRBV5-1
CDR3 protein: CASSLNTEAFF; V gene: TRBV18
CDR3 protein: CASTRTGRITEAFF; V gene: TRBV6-5
CDR3 protein: CASSPPGLAGGRTGELFF; V gene: TRBV7-3
CDR3 protein: CASSYSGQGRSPLHF; V gene: TRBV6-5
CDR3 protein: CASSSKETEAFF; V gene: TRBV28
CDR3 protein: CSANRGTEAFF; V gene: TRBV20-1
CDR3 protein: CASSVAGTDTQYF; V gene: TRBV9
CDR3 protein: CASREARGQNTEAFF; V gene: TRBV7-8
CDR3 protein: CSVLERVGVNTEAFF; V gene: TRBV29-1
CDR3 protein: CASSSGYPLSYNEQFF; V gene: TRBV5-1
CDR3 protein: CASSESAFADGYTF; V gene: TRBV10-2
CDR3 protein: CASSIAGGGTDTQYF; V gene: TRBV19
CDR3 protein: CAAADSQNTEAFF; V gene: TRBV10-3
CDR3 protein: CASSLGLAATDTQYF; V gene: TRBV7-8
CDR3 protein: CASSPPTAGETGELFF; V gene: TRBV4-2
CDR3 protein: CASSPAGRQETQYF; V gene: TRBV11-1
CDR3 protein: CSASIGPDTQYF; V gene: TRBV20-1
CDR3 protein: CASSYQGDNYGYTF; V gene: TRBV28
CDR3 protein: CASSSPSLAGGNTQYF; V gene: TRBV7-3
CDR3 protein: CASSAVMNTEAFF; V gene: TRBV2
CDR3 protein: CASSRKGETQYF; V gene: TRBV6-5
CDR3 protein: CASSLFPGTSGYNEQFF; V gene: TRBV7-2
CDR3 protein: CASSTARGGTYNEQFF; V gene: TRBV5-1
CDR3 protein: CASSRDSIEKLFF; V gene: TRBV2
CDR3 protein: CASSAQDRGYGYTF; V gene: TRBV19
CDR3 protein: CASSLVEGDTEAFF; V gene: TRBV5-5
CDR3 protein: CASSPPGGTEAFF; V gene: TRBV3-1/TRBV3-2
CDR3 protein: CASSSWNTEAFF; V gene: TRBV27
CDR3 protein: CASSYRGAYGYTF; V gene: TRBV27
CDR3 protein: CATSDLGQGSGDTQYF; V gene: TRBV24-1
CDR3 protein: CASSMGPSGADTQYF; V gene: TRBV19